The 2 T cell receptor beta chains given below trace back to one sample, sequenced in a study of blood T cell repertoires in COVID-19 (dated by TCRdb to 2019 to 2021). The method behind the library was the immunoSEQ multiplex PCR assay. In its TCRdb copy, this immuneACCESS table keeps in-frame sequences only and misses some clones. Where compared with another copy, unresolved V genes explain less than half of these, and the others have no known cause. In this sample the table shows fewer than 150,000 clones, 75% to 90% of which occur a single time. The ten largest clonotypes hold approximately 16% of the sample. The material sequenced was peripheral blood. These receptors were taken from a woman between 50 and 59 years old who had recovered from COVID-19.

This chain uses TRBV10-3 with TRBJ1-6; weak D call: TRBD1 (6 bases). Per germline, CDR1 ENHRY and CDR2 SYGVKD. This CDR3 is built from 13 residues. Trimming shortened V by 9 bases and J by 3 bases, and 9 bases separated the two germline ends. The CDR3 nucleotides are TGTGCCATATCGGACAGCTATAATTCACCCCTCCACTTT. It specifies CAISDSYNSPLHF.

This chain links TRBV7-2 with TRBJ1-1, with a possible D match to TRBD1 (5 bases). Per the germline V gene, CDR1 is SGHTA and CDR2 is FQGNSA. With 1 base removed from V and 3 bases from J, the gap between germline ends came to 12 bases. The CDR3 covers 15 residues. CDR3 sequence reads: CASSLVGQGDTEAFF. In DNA, the CDR3 is TGTGCCAGCAGCTTAGTTGGACAAGGGGACACTGAAGCTTTCTTT.